Included here is one T cell receptor (beta chain) sequence, with context. The clone's antigen remains unknown. Base-call qualities are not available, and no considerably larger clone is one nucleotide away. The sample originates from a study of blood T cell repertoires in COVID-19 (dated by TCRdb to the early 2020s). Study-level background: Collaborator samples came from the United States, Italy and Spain and covered acute and convalescent phases of COVID-19. The prospective study material was composed of cDNA or gDNA derived from T cells, B-cell-depleted T cells, or PBMCs. Subjects who had been exposed to COVID-19, were actively infected with it, or had recovered from it provided the deeply sampled blood TCRbeta repertoires that made up the dataset. A freely available public database, intended as a resource for researchers studying the immune response to SARS-CoV-2, is where the repertoires were released. The samples were drawn from the first 160 participants of the ongoing ImmuneRACE study and from 1,254 subjects provided by 6 global collaborators. Sample metadata almost always included a de-identified subject ID, COVID-19 status, age in years and sex. Where HLA class I and class II types were available, the types were taken from metadata supplied by the sample provider, not from assay-based typing.

Each collaborating institution followed its own protocols to collect whole blood in K2EDTA tubes. For TCRbeta analysis, collaborators shipped samples as frozen whole blood, isolated PBMCs, or DNA extracted from either of those sample types. TCRbeta CDR3 regions were amplified from genomic DNA using the immunoSEQ Assay, a bias-controlled multiplex PCR. In the authors' own workflow: The number of nucleated cells in each sample was estimated from the amplification of reference gene primers within the assay. Sequence reads were collapsed and filtered to measure the absolute abundance of every unique TCRbeta CDR3 rearrangement. For each sample, productive Simpson clonality was calculated as the square root of Simpson's diversity index across productive rearrangements. TCRdb obtained this table from immuneACCESS and retained in-frame rearrangements with V and J assigned. These tables miss some clones; where compared with another copy, unresolved V genes account for less than half of the shortfall, and the remainder is unexplained. V and J calls and clone size are those listed in that table; D and trimming were worked out from the DNA. Present in this sample are some 120,000 clones, approximately 87% of which were seen just once. Jointly, the top ten make up 2% to 2.5% of the sample.

The CDR3 numbers 19 residues from cysteine through phenylalanine. Only the CDR3 portion is preserved as DNA: 57 bases, with reading frame beginning at the first base. Via the germline V gene, CDR1 is LGHNA and CDR2 YSLEER. The germline V end is reduced by 0 bases and the J end by 0 bases; junction bases left unmatched: 8. Study-wide conclusions, independent of this receptor: The amount of clinical and demographic metadata varied by source and participant and was provided uncurated.

The chain was built from TRBV4-3 and TRBJ2-1; TRBD2 aligns with 10 central bases. The sample taken for sequencing was peripheral blood. The receptor was isolated from a young man with acute or convalescent COVID-19. CDR3 reads: CASSQDLASGSSSYNEQFF. The nucleotide sequence is given as TGCGCCAGCAGCCAAGATCTGGCTAGCGGGAGTAGCTCCTACAATGAGCAGTTCTTC.